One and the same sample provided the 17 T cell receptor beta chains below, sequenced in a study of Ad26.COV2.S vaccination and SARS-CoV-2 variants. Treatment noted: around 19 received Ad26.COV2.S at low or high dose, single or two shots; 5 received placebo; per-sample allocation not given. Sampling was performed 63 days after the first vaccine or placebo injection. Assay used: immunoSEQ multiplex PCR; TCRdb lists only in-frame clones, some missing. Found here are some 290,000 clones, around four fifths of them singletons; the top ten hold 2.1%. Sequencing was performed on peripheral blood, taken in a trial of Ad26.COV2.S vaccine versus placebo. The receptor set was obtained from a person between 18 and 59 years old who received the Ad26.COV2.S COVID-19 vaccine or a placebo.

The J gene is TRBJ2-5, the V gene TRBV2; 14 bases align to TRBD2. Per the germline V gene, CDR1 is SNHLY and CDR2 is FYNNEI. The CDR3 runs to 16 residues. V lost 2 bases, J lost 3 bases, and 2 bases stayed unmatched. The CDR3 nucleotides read TGTGCCAGCAGTGAACGACTAGCGGGGGGGAAAGAGACCCAGTACTTC. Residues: CASSERLAGGKETQYF.

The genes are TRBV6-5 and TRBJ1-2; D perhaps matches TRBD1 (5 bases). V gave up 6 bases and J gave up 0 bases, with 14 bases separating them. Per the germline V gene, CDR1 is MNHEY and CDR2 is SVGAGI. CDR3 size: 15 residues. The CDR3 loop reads CASRNRGGSNYGYTF. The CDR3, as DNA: TGTGCCAGCAGAAACCGGGGGGGGTCTAACTATGGCTACACCTTC.

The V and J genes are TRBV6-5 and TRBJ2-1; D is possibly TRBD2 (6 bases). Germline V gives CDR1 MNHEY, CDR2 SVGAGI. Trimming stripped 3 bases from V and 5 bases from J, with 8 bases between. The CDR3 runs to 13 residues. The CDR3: CASSYRTNNEQFF. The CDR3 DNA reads TGTGCCAGCAGTTATCGGACTAACAATGAGCAGTTCTTC.

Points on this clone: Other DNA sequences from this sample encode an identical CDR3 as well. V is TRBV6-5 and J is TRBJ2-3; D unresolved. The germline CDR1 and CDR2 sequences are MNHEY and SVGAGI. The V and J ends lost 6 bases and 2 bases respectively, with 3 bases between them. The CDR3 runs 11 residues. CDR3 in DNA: TGTGCCAGCAGAGACACAGATACGCAGTATTTT. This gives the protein CASRDTDTQYF.

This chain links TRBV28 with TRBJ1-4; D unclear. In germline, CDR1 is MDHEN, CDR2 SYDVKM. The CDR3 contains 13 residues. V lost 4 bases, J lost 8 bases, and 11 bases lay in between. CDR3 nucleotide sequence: TGTGCCAGCAGTTCACGCTGGAGAGAAAAACTGTTTTTT. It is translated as CASSSRWREKLFF.

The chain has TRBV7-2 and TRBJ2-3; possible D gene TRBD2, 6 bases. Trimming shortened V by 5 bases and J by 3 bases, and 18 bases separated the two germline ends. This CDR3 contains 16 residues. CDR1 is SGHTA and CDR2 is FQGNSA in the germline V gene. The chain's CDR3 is CASSLAGWLGTDTQYF. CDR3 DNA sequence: TGTGCCAGCAGCCTGGCGGGGTGGCTAGGGACAGATACGCAGTATTTT.

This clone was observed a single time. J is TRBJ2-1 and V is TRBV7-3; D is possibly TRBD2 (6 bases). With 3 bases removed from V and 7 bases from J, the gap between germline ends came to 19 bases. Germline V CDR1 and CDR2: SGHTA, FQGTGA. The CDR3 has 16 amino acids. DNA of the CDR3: TGTGCCAGCAGCTTGGTTAGGCGGGGACGTAGGAATGAGCAGTTCTTC. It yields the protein CASSLVRRGRRNEQFF.

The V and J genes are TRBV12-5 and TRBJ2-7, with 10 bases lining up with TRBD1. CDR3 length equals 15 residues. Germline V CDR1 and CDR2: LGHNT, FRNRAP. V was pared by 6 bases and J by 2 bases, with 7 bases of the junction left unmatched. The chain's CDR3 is CASGSDRGRTYEQYF. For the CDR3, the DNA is TGTGCTAGTGGCTCTGACAGGGGGCGAACCTACGAGCAGTACTTC.

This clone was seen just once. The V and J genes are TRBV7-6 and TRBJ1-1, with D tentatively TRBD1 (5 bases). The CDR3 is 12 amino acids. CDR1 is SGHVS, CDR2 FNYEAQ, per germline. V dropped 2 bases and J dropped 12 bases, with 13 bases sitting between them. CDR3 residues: CASSLTGQGPFF. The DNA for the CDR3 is TGTGCCAGCAGCTTAACGGGCCAGGGCCCTTTCTTT.

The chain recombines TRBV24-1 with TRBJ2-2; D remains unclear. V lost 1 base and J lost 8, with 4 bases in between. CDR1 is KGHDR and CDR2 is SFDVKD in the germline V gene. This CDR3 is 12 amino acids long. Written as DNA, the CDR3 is TGTGCCACCAGTGATTTTAAGGGGGAGCTGTTTTTT. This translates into CATSDFKGELFF.

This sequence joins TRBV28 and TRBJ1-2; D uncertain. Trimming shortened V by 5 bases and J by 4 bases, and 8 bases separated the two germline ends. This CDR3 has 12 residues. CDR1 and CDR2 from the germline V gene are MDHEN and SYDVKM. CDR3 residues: CASSPRSYGYTF. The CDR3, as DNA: TGTGCCAGCAGTCCCCGGTCCTATGGCTACACCTTC.

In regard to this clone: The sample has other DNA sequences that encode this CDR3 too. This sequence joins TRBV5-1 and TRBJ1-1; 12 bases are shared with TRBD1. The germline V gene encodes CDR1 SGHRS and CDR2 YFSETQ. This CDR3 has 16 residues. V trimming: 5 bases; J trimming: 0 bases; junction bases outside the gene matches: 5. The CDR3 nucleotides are TGCGCCAGCAGTTTCGGGACAGGGGGCATGAACACTGAAGCTTTCTTT. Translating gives CASSFGTGGMNTEAFF. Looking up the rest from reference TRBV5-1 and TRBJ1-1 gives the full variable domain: KAGVTQTPRYLIKTRGQQVTLSCSPISGHRSVSWYQQTPGQGLQFLFEYFSETQRNKGNFPGRFSGRQFSNSRSEMNVSTLELGDSALYLCASSFGTGGMNTEAFFGQGTRLTVV.

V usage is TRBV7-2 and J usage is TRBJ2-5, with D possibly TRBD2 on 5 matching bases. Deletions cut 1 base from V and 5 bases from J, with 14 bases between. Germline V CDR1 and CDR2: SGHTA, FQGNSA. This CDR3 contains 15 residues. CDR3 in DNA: TGTGCCAGCAGCTTAGGGGTTAGCGTGGGGGAGACCCAGTACTTC. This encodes CASSLGVSVGETQYF.

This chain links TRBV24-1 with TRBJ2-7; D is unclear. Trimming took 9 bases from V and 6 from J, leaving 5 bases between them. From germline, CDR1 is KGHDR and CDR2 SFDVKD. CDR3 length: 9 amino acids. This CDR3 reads CATGGEQYF. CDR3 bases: TGTGCCACCGGCGGCGAGCAGTACTTC.

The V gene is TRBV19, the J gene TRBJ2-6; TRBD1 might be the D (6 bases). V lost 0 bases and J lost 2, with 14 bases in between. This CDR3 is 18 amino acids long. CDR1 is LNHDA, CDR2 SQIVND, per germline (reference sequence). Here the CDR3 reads CASSIEGFRGAGANVLTF. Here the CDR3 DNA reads TGTGCCAGTAGTATAGAGGGATTCAGGGGAGCTGGGGCCAACGTCCTGACTTTC.

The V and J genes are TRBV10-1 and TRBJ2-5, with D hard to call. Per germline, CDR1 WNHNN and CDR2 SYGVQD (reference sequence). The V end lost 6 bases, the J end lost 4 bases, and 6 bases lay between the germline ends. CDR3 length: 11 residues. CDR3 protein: CASREGETQYF. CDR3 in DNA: TGCGCCAGCAGGGAAGGAGAGACCCAGTACTTC.

The CDR3 DNA sequence: TGTGCCAGTAGTCCCACCTTCGGCGGCGGGACCGGGGCCAACGTCCTGACTTTC. This gives the protein CASSPTFGGGTGANVLTF. This chain joins TRBV19 and TRBJ2-6, with D perhaps TRBD2 (6 bases). The CDR3 is 18 residues long. Trimming stripped 5 bases from V and 4 bases from J, with 21 bases between. Germline-derived CDR1 and CDR2 are LNHDA and SQIVND (reference sequence).